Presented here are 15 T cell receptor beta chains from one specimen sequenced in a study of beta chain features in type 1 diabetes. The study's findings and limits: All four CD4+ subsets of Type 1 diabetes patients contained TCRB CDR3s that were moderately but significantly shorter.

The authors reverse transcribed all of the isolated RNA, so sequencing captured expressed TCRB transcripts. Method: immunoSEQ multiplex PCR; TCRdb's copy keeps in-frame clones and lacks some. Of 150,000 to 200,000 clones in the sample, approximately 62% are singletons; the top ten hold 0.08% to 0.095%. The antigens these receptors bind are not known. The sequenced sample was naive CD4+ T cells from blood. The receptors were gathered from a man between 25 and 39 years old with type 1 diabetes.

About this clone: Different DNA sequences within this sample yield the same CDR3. The CDR3 sequence is CAIREEETQYF. In DNA form, the CDR3 reads TGTGCCATCAGGGAGGAAGAGACCCAGTACTTC. This sequence joins TRBV10-3 and TRBJ2-5; TRBD2 might be the D (5 bases). This CDR3 has 11 amino acids. Germline V gene data show CDR1 as ENHRY and CDR2 as SYGVKD. V was shortened by 6 bases and J by 3 bases, with 5 bases between the two germline ends.

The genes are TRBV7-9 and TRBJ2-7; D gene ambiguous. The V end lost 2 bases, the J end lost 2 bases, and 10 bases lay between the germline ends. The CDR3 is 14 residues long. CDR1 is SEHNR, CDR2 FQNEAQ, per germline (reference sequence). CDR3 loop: CASSLSAEAYEQYF. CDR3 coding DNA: TGTGCCAGCAGCTTAAGCGCAGAGGCCTACGAGCAGTACTTC.

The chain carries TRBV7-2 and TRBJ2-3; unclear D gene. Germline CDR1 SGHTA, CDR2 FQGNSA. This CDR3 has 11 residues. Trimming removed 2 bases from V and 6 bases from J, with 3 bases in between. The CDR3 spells CASSLRDTQYF. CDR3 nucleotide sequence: TGTGCCAGCAGCTTACGGGATACGCAGTATTTT. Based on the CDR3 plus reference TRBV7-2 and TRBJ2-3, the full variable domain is GAGVSQSPSNKVTEKGKDVELRCDPISGHTALYWYRQSLGQGLEFLIYFQGNSAPDKSGLPSDRFSAERTGGSVSTLTIQRTQQEDSAVYLCASSLRDTQYFGPGTRLTVL.

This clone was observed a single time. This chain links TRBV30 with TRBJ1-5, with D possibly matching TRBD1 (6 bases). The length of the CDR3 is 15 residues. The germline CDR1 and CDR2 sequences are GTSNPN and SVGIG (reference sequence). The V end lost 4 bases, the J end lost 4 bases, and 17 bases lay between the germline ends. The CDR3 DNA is TGTGCCTGGACCAAAGCAGGGGCGATAAATCAGCCCCAGCATTTT. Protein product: CAWTKAGAINQPQHF.

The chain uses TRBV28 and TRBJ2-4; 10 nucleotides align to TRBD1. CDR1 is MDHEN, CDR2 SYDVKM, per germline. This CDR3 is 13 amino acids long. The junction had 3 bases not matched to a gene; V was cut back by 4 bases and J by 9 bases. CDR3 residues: CASSSGQGGIQYF. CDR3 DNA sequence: TGTGCCAGCAGTTCCGGACAGGGGGGCATTCAGTACTTC.

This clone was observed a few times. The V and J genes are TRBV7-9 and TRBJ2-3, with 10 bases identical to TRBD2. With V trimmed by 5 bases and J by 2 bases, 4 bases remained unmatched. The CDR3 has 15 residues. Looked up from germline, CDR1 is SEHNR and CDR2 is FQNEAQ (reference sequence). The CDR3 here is CASSRTSGATDTQYF. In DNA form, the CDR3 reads TGTGCCAGCAGCCGAACTAGCGGGGCCACAGATACGCAGTATTTT.

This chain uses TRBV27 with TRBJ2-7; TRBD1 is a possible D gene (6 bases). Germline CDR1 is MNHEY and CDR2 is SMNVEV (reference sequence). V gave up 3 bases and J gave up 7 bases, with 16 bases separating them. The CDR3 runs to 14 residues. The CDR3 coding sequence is TGTGCCAGCAGTTTGGCAACAGGGAACATGGAGCAGTACTTC. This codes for CASSLATGNMEQYF.

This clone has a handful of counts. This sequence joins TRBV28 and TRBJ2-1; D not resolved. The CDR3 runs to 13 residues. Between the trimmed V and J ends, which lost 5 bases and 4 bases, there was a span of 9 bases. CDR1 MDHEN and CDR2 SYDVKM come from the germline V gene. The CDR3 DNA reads TGTGCCAGCAGTCGCAAGGTGTACAATGAGCAGTTCTTC. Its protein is CASSRKVYNEQFF.

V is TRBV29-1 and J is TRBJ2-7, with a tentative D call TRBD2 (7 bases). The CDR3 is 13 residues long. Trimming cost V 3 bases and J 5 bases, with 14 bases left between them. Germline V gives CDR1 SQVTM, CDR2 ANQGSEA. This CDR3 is CSVEWGGPHEQYF. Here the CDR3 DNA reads TGCAGCGTTGAGTGGGGGGGGCCCCACGAGCAGTACTTC.

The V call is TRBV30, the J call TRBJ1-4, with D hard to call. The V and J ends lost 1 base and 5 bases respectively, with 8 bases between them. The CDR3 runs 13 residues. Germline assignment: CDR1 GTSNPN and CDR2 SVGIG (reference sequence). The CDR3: CAWSGVGNEKLFF. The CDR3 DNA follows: TGTGCCTGGAGTGGGGTAGGGAATGAAAAACTGTTTTTT.

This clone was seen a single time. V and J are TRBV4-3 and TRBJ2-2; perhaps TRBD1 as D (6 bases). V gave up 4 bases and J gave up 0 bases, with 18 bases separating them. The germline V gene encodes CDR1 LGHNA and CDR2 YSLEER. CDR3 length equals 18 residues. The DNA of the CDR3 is TGCGCCAGCAGCCTATTCCCGACGACAGGCGCGAACACCGGGGAGCTGTTTTTT. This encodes CASSLFPTTGANTGELFF.

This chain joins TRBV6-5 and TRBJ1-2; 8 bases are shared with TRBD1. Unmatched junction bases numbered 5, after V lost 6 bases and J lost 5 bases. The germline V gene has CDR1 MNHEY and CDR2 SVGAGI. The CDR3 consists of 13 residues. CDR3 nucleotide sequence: TGTGCCAGCAGGCCACAGGGGGTTTATGGCTACACCTTC. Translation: CASRPQGVYGYTF.

This CDR3 is CAWESSQVNYSPLHF. CDR3 coding DNA: TGTGCCTGGGAGTCTTCTCAGGTTAACTATTCACCCCTCCACTTT. The chain is built from TRBV30 and TRBJ1-6; D call uncertain. Per the germline V gene, CDR1 is GTSNPN and CDR2 is SVGIG (reference sequence). The ends were cut back, 5 bases at V and 8 bases at J, with 19 bases in the middle. The CDR3 extends over 15 amino acids. The entire variable domain, with the rest obtained from reference TRBV30 and TRBJ1-6, is as follows: SQTIHQWPATLVQPVGSPLSLECTVEGTSNPNLYWYRQAAGRGLQLLFYSVGIGQISSEVPQNLSASRPQDRQFILSSKKLLLSDSGFYLCAWESSQVNYSPLHFGNGTRLTVT.

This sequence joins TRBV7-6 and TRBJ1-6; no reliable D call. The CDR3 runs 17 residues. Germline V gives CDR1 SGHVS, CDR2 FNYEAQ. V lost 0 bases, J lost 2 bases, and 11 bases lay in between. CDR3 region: CASSLAIPGTYNSPLHF. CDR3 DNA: TGTGCCAGCAGCTTAGCGATACCTGGGACCTATAATTCACCCCTCCACTTT.

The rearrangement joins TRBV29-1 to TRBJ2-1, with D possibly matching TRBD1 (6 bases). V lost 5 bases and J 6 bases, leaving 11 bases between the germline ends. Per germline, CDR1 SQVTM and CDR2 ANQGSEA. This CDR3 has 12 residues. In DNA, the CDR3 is TGCAGCGTTTACCGACAGGTCAATGAGCAGTTCTTC. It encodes CSVYRQVNEQFF.